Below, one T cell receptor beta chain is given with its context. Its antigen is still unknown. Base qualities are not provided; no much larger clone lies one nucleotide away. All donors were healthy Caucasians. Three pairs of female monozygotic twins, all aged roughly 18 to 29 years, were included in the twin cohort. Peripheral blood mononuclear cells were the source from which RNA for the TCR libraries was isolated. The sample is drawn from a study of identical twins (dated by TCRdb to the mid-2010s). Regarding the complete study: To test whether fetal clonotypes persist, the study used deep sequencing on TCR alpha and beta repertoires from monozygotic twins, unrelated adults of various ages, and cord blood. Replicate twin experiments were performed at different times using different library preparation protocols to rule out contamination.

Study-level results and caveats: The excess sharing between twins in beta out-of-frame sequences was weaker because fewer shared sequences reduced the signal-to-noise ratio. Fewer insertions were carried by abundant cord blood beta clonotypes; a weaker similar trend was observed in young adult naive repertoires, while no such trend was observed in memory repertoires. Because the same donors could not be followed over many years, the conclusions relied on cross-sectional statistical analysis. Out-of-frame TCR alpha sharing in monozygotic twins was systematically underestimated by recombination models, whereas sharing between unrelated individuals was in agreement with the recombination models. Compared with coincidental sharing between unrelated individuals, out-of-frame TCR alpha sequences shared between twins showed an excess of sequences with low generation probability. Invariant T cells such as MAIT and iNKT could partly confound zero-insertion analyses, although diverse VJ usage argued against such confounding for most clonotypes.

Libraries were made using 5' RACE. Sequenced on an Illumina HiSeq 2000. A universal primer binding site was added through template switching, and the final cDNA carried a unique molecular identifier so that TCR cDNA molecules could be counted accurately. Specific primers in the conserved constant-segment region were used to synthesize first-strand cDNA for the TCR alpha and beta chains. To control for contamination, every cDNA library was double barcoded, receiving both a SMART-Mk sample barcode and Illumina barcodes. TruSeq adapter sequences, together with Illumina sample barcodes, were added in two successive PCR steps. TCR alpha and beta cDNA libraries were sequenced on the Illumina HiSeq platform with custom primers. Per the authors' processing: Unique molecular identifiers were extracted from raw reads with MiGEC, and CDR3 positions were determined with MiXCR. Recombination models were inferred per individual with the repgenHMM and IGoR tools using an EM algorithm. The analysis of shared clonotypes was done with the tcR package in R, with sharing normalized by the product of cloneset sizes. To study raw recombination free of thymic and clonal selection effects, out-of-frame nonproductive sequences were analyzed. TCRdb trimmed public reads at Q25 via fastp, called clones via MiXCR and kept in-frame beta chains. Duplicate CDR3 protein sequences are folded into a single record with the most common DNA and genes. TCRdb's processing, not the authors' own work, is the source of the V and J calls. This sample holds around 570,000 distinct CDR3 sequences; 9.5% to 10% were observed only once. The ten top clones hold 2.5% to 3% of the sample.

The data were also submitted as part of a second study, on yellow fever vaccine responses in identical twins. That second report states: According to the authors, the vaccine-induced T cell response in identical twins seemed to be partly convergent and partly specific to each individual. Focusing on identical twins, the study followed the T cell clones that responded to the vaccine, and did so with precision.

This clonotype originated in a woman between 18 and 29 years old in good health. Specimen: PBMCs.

The DNA sequence is as follows: TGCAGTGCTAGGGGGGGGCCGTATGATACGCAGTATTTT. This translates into CSARGGPYDTQYF. The chain employs TRBV20-1 and TRBJ2-3, and perhaps TRBD2 as D gene, on 7 matching bases. The germline V gene encodes CDR1 DFQATT and CDR2 SNEGSKA (reference sequence). Deletion took 3 bases off V and 6 bases off J, with a span of 13 bases between the germline ends. The CDR3 spans 13 residues, from the cysteine through the phenylalanine. The read is trimmed to its CDR3 DNA, 39 bases read in frame from base 1.